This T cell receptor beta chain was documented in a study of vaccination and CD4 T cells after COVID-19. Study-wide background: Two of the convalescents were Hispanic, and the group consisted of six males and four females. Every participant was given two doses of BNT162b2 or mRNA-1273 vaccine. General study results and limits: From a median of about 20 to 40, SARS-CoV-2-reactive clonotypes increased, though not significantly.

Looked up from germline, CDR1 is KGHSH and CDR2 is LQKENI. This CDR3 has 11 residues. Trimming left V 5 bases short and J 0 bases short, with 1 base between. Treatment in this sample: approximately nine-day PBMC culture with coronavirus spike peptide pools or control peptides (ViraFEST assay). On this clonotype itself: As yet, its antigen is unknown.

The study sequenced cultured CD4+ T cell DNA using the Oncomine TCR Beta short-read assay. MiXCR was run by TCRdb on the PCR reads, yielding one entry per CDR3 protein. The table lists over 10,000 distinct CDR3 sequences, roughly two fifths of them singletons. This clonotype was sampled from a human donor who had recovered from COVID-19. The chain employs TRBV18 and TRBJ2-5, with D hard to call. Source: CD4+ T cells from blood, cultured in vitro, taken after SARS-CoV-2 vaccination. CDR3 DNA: TGTGCCAGCTCAAACCAAGAGACCCAGTACTTC. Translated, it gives CASSNQETQYF.